The rows below give T cell receptor beta chains drawn from one sample of a study of CD8 T cells in ankylosing spondylitis. TCRdb fed the 5' RACE reads into MiXCR, producing one record per CDR3 protein. The sample holds 160,000 or so distinct CDR3 sequences; approximately 10% are singletons and the top ten take about 15%. Sequencing was performed on blood, either unsorted or a sorted T cell fraction (not recorded which). The receptor set was obtained from a female donor with ankylosing spondylitis or in good health (not recorded which). Both conserved end residues are part of each CDR3. Each record gives: D gene, J gene, V gene, clone size, CDR3 length, CDR3 protein, CDR3 DNA. The D gene is left open where the match is weak. The listing skips clone size in some rows; elsewhere it reads once, few, many or a size class.

D: TRBD2; J: TRBJ2-2; V: TRBV27; size: few; length: 16; CDR3: CASSPSGSHPPGELFF; DNA: TGTGCCAGCAGCCCGAGCGGGAGCCATCCTCCCGGGGAGCTGTTTTTT
D: .; J: TRBJ2-7; V: TRBV20-1; size: .; length: 16; CDR3: CSARDLNRPRNDEQYF; DNA: TGCAGTGCTAGAGATCTTAATAGGCCGAGGAACGACGAGCAGTACTTC
D: TRBD1; J: TRBJ1-1; V: TRBV5-6; size: few; length: 14; CDR3: CASSWGQGRAEAFF; DNA: TGTGCCAGCAGCTGGGGACAGGGACGGGCTGAAGCTTTCTTT
D: .; J: TRBJ2-3; V: TRBV6-1; size: few; length: 14; CDR3: CASTRGASTDTQYF; DNA: TGTGCCAGCACCAGGGGTGCCAGCACAGATACGCAGTATTTT
D: TRBD2; J: TRBJ2-3; V: TRBV7-9; size: few; length: 15; CDR3: CASSSPAGVAHTQYF; DNA: TGTGCCAGCAGCTCCCCTGCGGGAGTAGCTCATACGCAGTATTTT
D: TRBD2; J: TRBJ2-1; V: TRBV20-1; size: few; length: 15; CDR3: CSARGASGLNNEQFF; DNA: TGCAGTGCTAGAGGAGCTAGCGGCCTTAACAATGAGCAGTTCTTC
D: .; J: TRBJ2-7; V: TRBV7-9; size: once; length: 16; CDR3: CASSLGRGGGAYEQYF; DNA: TGTGCCAGCAGCTTAGGGCGGGGAGGGGGCGCGTACGAGCAGTACTTC
D: TRBD1; J: TRBJ2-7; V: TRBV5-1; size: few; length: 17; CDR3: CASSLDLGTVGAYEQYF; DNA: TGCGCCAGCAGCTTGGACCTTGGGACAGTTGGTGCTTACGAGCAGTACTTC
D: .; J: TRBJ1-1; V: TRBV6-2/TRBV6-3; size: .; length: 12; CDR3: CASRGPPPEAFF; DNA: TGTGCCAGCAGGGGGCCTCCCCCTGAAGCTTTCTTT
D: TRBD1; J: TRBJ2-1; V: TRBV7-9; size: .; length: 14; CDR3: CASSLVQGAAEQFF; DNA: TGTGCCAGCAGCTTAGTCCAGGGGGCGGCGGAGCAGTTCTTC
D: .; J: TRBJ2-1; V: TRBV28; size: many; length: 15; CDR3: CASSWDRSSYNEQFF; DNA: TGTGCCAGCAGTTGGGACCGCAGCTCCTACAATGAGCAGTTCTTC
D: .; J: TRBJ1-5; V: TRBV28; size: .; length: 17; CDR3: CASSLRSLTGRGQPQHF; DNA: TGTGCCAGCAGTTTACGTAGTCTAACAGGGCGGGGACAGCCCCAGCATTTT
D: .; J: TRBJ2-3; V: TRBV28; size: few; length: 15; CDR3: CASSSGLSSTDTQYF; DNA: TGTGCCAGCAGTTCGGGACTCTCTAGCACAGATACGCAGTATTTT
D: .; J: TRBJ2-7; V: TRBV10-2; size: .; length: 12; CDR3: CASSEWGYEQYF; DNA: TGCGCCAGCAGTGAGTGGGGGTACGAGCAGTACTTC
D: TRBD2; J: TRBJ2-3; V: TRBV15; size: .; length: 15; CDR3: CATSSLAEPTDTQYF; DNA: TGTGCCACCAGCTCTCTAGCGGAGCCCACAGATACGCAGTATTTT
D: TRBD2; J: TRBJ2-7; V: TRBV7-9; size: few; length: 13; CDR3: CASSTGLAGEQYF; DNA: TGTGCCAGCAGCACAGGACTAGCGGGGGAGCAGTACTTC
D: .; J: TRBJ2-2; V: TRBV6-5; size: .; length: 13; CDR3: CASSYSGTGELFF; DNA: TGTGCCAGCAGTTACTCGGGCACCGGGGAGCTGTTTTTT
D: .; J: TRBJ1-2; V: TRBV20-1; size: few; length: 12; CDR3: CSARSRNYGYTF; DNA: TGCAGTGCTAGGTCCAGAAACTATGGCTACACCTTC
D: TRBD1; J: TRBJ2-7; V: TRBV10-3; size: few; length: 12; CDR3: CASRGTVYEQYF; DNA: TGTGCCTCCAGGGGGACGGTATACGAGCAGTACTTC
D: TRBD2; J: TRBJ2-3; V: TRBV28; size: few; length: 13; CDR3: CASSGTRKDTQYF; DNA: TGTGCCAGCAGCGGGACTAGAAAAGATACGCAGTATTTT
D: .; J: TRBJ2-1; V: TRBV4-3; size: few; length: 15; CDR3: CASSPSLLSYNEQFF; DNA: TGCGCCAGCAGCCCAAGTCTTCTATCCTACAATGAGCAGTTCTTC
D: .; J: TRBJ2-7; V: TRBV2; size: .; length: 15; CDR3: CASTREPSSSYEQYF; DNA: TGTGCCAGCACCCGGGAACCTTCCAGCTCCTACGAGCAGTACTTC
D: .; J: TRBJ2-2; V: TRBV9; size: .; length: 13; CDR3: CASSVAPRGELFF; DNA: TGTGCCAGCAGCGTAGCTCCAAGGGGGGAGCTGTTTTTT
D: .; J: TRBJ1-1; V: TRBV19; size: few; length: 14; CDR3: CASTPQTLNTEAFF; DNA: TGTGCCAGTACCCCACAGACTCTGAACACTGAAGCTTTCTTT
D: TRBD2; J: TRBJ2-7; V: TRBV10-2; size: .; length: 14; CDR3: CASRSGSYTYEQYF; DNA: TGCGCCAGCAGGAGCGGGAGTTACACCTACGAGCAGTACTTC
D: .; J: TRBJ2-7; V: TRBV12-3/TRBV12-4; size: few; length: 12; CDR3: CASSYETYEQYF; DNA: TGTGCCAGCAGTTATGAGACCTACGAGCAGTACTTC
D: TRBD1; J: TRBJ2-7; V: TRBV7-6; size: .; length: 15; CDR3: CASSPGQGEGYEQYF; DNA: TGTGCCAGCAGTCCTGGACAGGGGGAAGGCTACGAGCAGTACTTC
D: .; J: TRBJ2-2; V: TRBV9; size: few; length: 17; CDR3: CASSAPKSSGDTGELFF; DNA: TGTGCCAGCAGCGCCCCTAAATCTTCGGGAGACACCGGGGAGCTGTTTTTT
D: TRBD2; J: TRBJ2-4; V: TRBV4-1; size: .; length: 15; CDR3: CASSLRLAGLEIQYF; DNA: TGCGCCAGCAGCCTGAGACTAGCGGGACTTGAAATTCAGTACTTC
D: .; J: TRBJ2-5; V: TRBV24-1; size: .; length: 18; CDR3: CATSISSGTWEGRETQYF; DNA: TGTGCCACCAGTATATCTTCCGGGACATGGGAGGGCAGAGAGACCCAGTACTTC
D: .; J: TRBJ2-7; V: TRBV23-1; size: few; length: 15; CDR3: CASSQPAGGRGEQYF; DNA: TGCGCCAGCAGTCAACCCGCCGGCGGGCGTGGCGAGCAGTACTTC